This TCR beta chain was found in a study of identical twins. This clonotype has at least ten counts. What it recognizes is unknown. The CDR3 contains 12 residues. The V gene's germline CDR1 is MNHEY and CDR2 SVGAGI. V was pared by 5 bases and J by 6 bases, with 10 bases between. Healthy Caucasians supplied all donations. TCRdb fed the 5' RACE reads into MiXCR, producing one record per CDR3 protein. The sample has about 530,000 distinct CDR3 sequences; approximately 20% are singletons. Study conclusions and caveats: In cord blood, abundant beta clonotypes had fewer insertions; memory showed no trend.

This sample also belongs to another study, concerning yellow fever vaccine responses in identical twins.

The TCR originated in a woman younger than 30 in good health. V and J are TRBV6-5 and TRBJ1-2, with D possibly matching TRBD1 (6 bases). The specimen sequenced was CD4+ T cells sorted from blood. CDR3 residues: CASSTHRDGYTF. The CDR3 bases are TGTGCCAGCAGTACCCACAGGGATGGCTACACCTTC.